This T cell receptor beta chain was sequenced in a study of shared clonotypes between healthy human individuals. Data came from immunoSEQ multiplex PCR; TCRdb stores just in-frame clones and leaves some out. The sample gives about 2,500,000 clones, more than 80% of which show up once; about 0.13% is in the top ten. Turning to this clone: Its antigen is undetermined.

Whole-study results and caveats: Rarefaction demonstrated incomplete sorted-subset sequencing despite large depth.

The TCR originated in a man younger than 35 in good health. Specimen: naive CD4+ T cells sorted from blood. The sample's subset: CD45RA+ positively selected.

The CDR3 region is CASSLGGGMSEAFF. DNA for the CDR3: TGTGCCAGCAGCTTGGGGGGGGGCATGTCTGAAGCTTTCTTT. The chain is built from TRBV5-4 and TRBJ1-1; D is possibly TRBD1 (6 bases). The CDR3 loop spans 14 amino acids. The germline V and J ends were trimmed by 0 bases and 6 bases, with 12 bases remaining between them. In germline, CDR1 is SGHNT, CDR2 YYREEE (reference sequence).